This is a list of T cell receptor beta chains from one sample in a study of blood T cell repertoires in COVID-19. The table came from immunoSEQ multiplex PCR; TCRdb's copy has only in-frame clones and leaves some out. This table has about 220,000 clones, 84% appearing once. Sequenced sample: peripheral blood. The receptors were gathered from a man aged 45-65 years with active or convalescent COVID-19. Each CDR3 is given with its conserved first and last residue. D genes are given only for firm matches. Not all rows give a size; the values are once, few, many and, for expanded clones, a class.

V gene: TRBV28; J gene: TRBJ1-6; clone size: .; D gene: .; CDR3 protein: CASRTGSRGQSSYNSPLHF; CDR3 DNA: TGTGCCAGCAGAACAGGTTCCAGGGGCCAGAGCTCCTATAATTCACCCCTCCACTTT
V gene: TRBV2; J gene: TRBJ1-1; clone size: .; D gene: TRBD1; CDR3 protein: CASSPTGTNTEAFF; CDR3 DNA: TGTGCCAGCAGTCCGACAGGGACGAACACTGAAGCTTTCTTT
V gene: TRBV5-1; J gene: TRBJ1-6; clone size: .; D gene: .; CDR3 protein: CASSLAGRGSLHF; CDR3 DNA: TGCGCCAGCAGCTTGGCAGGGCGAGGATCTCTCCACTTT
V gene: TRBV6-6; J gene: TRBJ1-4; clone size: .; D gene: TRBD1; CDR3 protein: CASSLGQGGVKNEKLFF; CDR3 DNA: TGTGCCAGCAGTCTGGGACAGGGGGGGGTTAAAAATGAAAAACTGTTTTTT
V gene: TRBV25-1; J gene: TRBJ1-2; clone size: .; D gene: .; CDR3 protein: CASSDGRGWDGYTF; CDR3 DNA: TGTGCCAGCAGTGACGGGAGGGGTTGGGATGGCTACACCTTC
V gene: TRBV6-6; J gene: TRBJ1-5; clone size: .; D gene: .; CDR3 protein: CATRGGLNQPQHF; CDR3 DNA: TGTGCCACTAGGGGGGGACTCAATCAGCCCCAGCATTTT
V gene: TRBV4-3; J gene: TRBJ2-1; clone size: once; D gene: TRBD2; CDR3 protein: CASSPGASGSYEQFF; CDR3 DNA: TGCGCCAGCAGCCCTGGGGCTAGCGGGAGTTACGAGCAGTTCTTC
V gene: TRBV3-1/TRBV3-2; J gene: TRBJ1-1; clone size: few; D gene: .; CDR3 protein: CASSQYEGTEAFF; CDR3 DNA: TGTGCCAGCAGCCAATACGAGGGCACTGAAGCTTTCTTT
V gene: TRBV27; J gene: TRBJ1-2; clone size: .; D gene: .; CDR3 protein: CASSYDRSNYGYTF; CDR3 DNA: TGTGCCAGCAGTTACGACAGGTCAAACTATGGCTACACCTTC
V gene: TRBV5-1; J gene: TRBJ1-4; clone size: few; D gene: .; CDR3 protein: CASSRATPGEKLFF; CDR3 DNA: TGCGCCAGCAGCCGAGCCACACCGGGAGAAAAACTGTTTTTT
V gene: TRBV25-1; J gene: TRBJ2-7; clone size: .; D gene: .; CDR3 protein: CASSGDKGGSYEQYF; CDR3 DNA: TGTGCCAGCAGTGGGGATAAGGGAGGCTCCTACGAGCAGTACTTC
V gene: TRBV4-1; J gene: TRBJ2-7; clone size: once; D gene: .; CDR3 protein: CASSLQGNGYEQYF; CDR3 DNA: TGCGCCAGCTCGCTACAGGGAAACGGCTACGAGCAGTACTTC
V gene: TRBV6-5; J gene: TRBJ2-1; clone size: once; D gene: .; CDR3 protein: CASSPLGVGNNEQFF; CDR3 DNA: TGTGCCAGCAGTCCCCTGGGAGTGGGAAACAATGAGCAGTTCTTC
V gene: TRBV5-6; J gene: TRBJ2-5; clone size: .; D gene: TRBD2; CDR3 protein: CASSLASGGETQYF; CDR3 DNA: TGTGCCAGCAGCTTGGCTAGCGGGGGAGAGACCCAGTACTTC
V gene: TRBV7-2; J gene: TRBJ2-2; clone size: .; D gene: TRBD1; CDR3 protein: CASSSQWDRGPGELFF; CDR3 DNA: TGTGCCAGCAGCTCGCAATGGGACAGGGGGCCCGGGGAGCTGTTTTTT
V gene: TRBV5-5; J gene: TRBJ2-2; clone size: .; D gene: TRBD2; CDR3 protein: CASSPPSGGSTGELFF; CDR3 DNA: TGTGCCAGCAGCCCACCTAGCGGGGGTAGTACCGGGGAGCTGTTTTTT
V gene: TRBV29-1; J gene: TRBJ2-1; clone size: .; D gene: TRBD2; CDR3 protein: CSVIREGRLYNEQFF; CDR3 DNA: TGCAGCGTTATTCGGGAGGGCCGTCTTTACAATGAGCAGTTCTTC
V gene: TRBV28; J gene: TRBJ2-7; clone size: .; D gene: TRBD1; CDR3 protein: CASTTDYGQGAGEQYF; CDR3 DNA: TGTGCCAGCACCACCGATTACGGACAGGGGGCTGGCGAGCAGTACTTC
V gene: TRBV5-1; J gene: TRBJ1-3; clone size: .; D gene: .; CDR3 protein: CASSATGDTIYF; CDR3 DNA: TGCGCCAGCAGCGCGACAGGCGACACCATATATTTT
V gene: TRBV9; J gene: TRBJ2-1; clone size: .; D gene: .; CDR3 protein: CASSVGGGQVHEQFF; CDR3 DNA: TGTGCCAGCAGCGTAGGAGGAGGCCAGGTCCATGAGCAGTTCTTC
V gene: TRBV30; J gene: TRBJ1-1; clone size: .; D gene: .; CDR3 protein: CAWSKGIANTEAFF; CDR3 DNA: TGTGCCTGGAGTAAGGGGATTGCGAACACTGAAGCTTTCTTT
V gene: TRBV2; J gene: TRBJ2-1; clone size: .; D gene: .; CDR3 protein: CASSVGGSSYNEQFF; CDR3 DNA: TGTGCAAGCAGTGTAGGGGGTAGCTCCTACAATGAGCAGTTCTTC
V gene: TRBV7-2; J gene: TRBJ2-3; clone size: .; D gene: TRBD2; CDR3 protein: CASSLAYDGGALDTQYF; CDR3 DNA: TGTGCCAGCAGCTTAGCCTATGACGGGGGGGCCCTAGATACGCAGTATTTT
V gene: TRBV24-1; J gene: TRBJ2-1; clone size: many; D gene: TRBD2; CDR3 protein: CATSDSHRGTSSYNEQFF; CDR3 DNA: TGTGCCACCAGTGATAGCCACCGGGGGACTAGCAGTTACAATGAGCAGTTCTTC
V gene: TRBV2; J gene: TRBJ1-3; clone size: .; D gene: .; CDR3 protein: CAKTGSGNTIYF; CDR3 DNA: TGTGCCAAAACAGGGTCTGGAAACACCATATATTTT
V gene: TRBV4-1; J gene: TRBJ1-4; clone size: .; D gene: .; CDR3 protein: CASSQVRGGEKLFF; CDR3 DNA: TGCGCCAGCAGCCAAGTGCGGGGCGGTGAAAAACTGTTTTTT
V gene: TRBV9; J gene: TRBJ1-1; clone size: .; D gene: .; CDR3 protein: CASSKQGEGTEAFF; CDR3 DNA: TGTGCCAGCTCCAAACAGGGAGAAGGGACTGAAGCTTTCTTT
V gene: TRBV5-1; J gene: TRBJ1-2; clone size: .; D gene: TRBD1; CDR3 protein: CASSSTGEEGYTF; CDR3 DNA: TGCGCCAGCAGTTCCACAGGGGAAGAGGGCTACACCTTC
V gene: TRBV7-9; J gene: TRBJ2-6; clone size: .; D gene: .; CDR3 protein: CASSLAGSGANVLTF; CDR3 DNA: TGTGCCAGCAGCTTAGCCGGGTCTGGGGCCAACGTCCTGACTTTC
V gene: TRBV5-1; J gene: TRBJ2-3; clone size: .; D gene: TRBD2; CDR3 protein: CASSEGLGGTDTQYF; CDR3 DNA: TGCGCCAGCAGCGAGGGACTAGGTGGCACAGATACGCAGTATTTT
V gene: TRBV7-8; J gene: TRBJ1-5; clone size: .; D gene: TRBD1; CDR3 protein: CASSSGQGWQPQHF; CDR3 DNA: TGTGCCAGCAGCTCGGGACAGGGATGGCAGCCCCAGCATTTT
V gene: TRBV5-1; J gene: TRBJ2-7; clone size: .; D gene: TRBD2; CDR3 protein: CASSFTSGGSSYEQYF; CDR3 DNA: TGCGCCAGCAGCTTTACTAGCGGGGGAAGCTCCTACGAGCAGTACTTC
V gene: TRBV7-2; J gene: TRBJ2-3; clone size: .; D gene: TRBD1; CDR3 protein: CASSPGQGLADTQYF; CDR3 DNA: TGTGCCAGCAGCCCGGGACAGGGGTTGGCAGATACGCAGTATTTT
V gene: TRBV4-3; J gene: TRBJ2-3; clone size: .; D gene: TRBD2; CDR3 protein: CASSQAPGSGREIDTQYF; CDR3 DNA: TGCGCCAGCAGCCAAGCCCCGGGTAGCGGGAGGGAAATAGATACGCAGTATTTT
V gene: TRBV5-1; J gene: TRBJ2-1; clone size: .; D gene: TRBD1; CDR3 protein: CASSTPGTADEQFF; CDR3 DNA: TGCGCCAGCAGCACACCCGGGACAGCGGATGAGCAGTTCTTC
V gene: TRBV27; J gene: TRBJ2-2; clone size: few; D gene: TRBD1; CDR3 protein: CASSLSWTGVIGELFF; CDR3 DNA: TGTGCCAGCAGTTTATCGTGGACAGGGGTGATCGGGGAGCTGTTTTTT
V gene: TRBV6-4; J gene: TRBJ2-3; clone size: .; D gene: .; CDR3 protein: CASVYRDISTDTQYF; CDR3 DNA: TGTGCCAGCGTGTACCGTGACATAAGCACAGATACGCAGTATTTT
V gene: TRBV6-5; J gene: TRBJ1-4; clone size: .; D gene: TRBD1; CDR3 protein: CASSLDRAHGKLFF; CDR3 DNA: TGTGCCAGCAGCCTTGACAGGGCTCATGGAAAACTGTTTTTT
V gene: TRBV3-1/TRBV3-2; J gene: TRBJ1-1; clone size: .; D gene: TRBD1; CDR3 protein: CASSQEGQVNTEAFF; CDR3 DNA: TGTGCCAGCAGCCAAGAAGGACAGGTTAACACTGAAGCTTTCTTT
V gene: TRBV19; J gene: TRBJ2-5; clone size: .; D gene: TRBD2; CDR3 protein: CASSIGPSLAGGFQETQYF; CDR3 DNA: TGTGCCAGTAGTATAGGTCCGTCTCTAGCGGGGGGCTTTCAAGAGACCCAGTACTTC
V gene: TRBV28; J gene: TRBJ2-7; clone size: .; D gene: .; CDR3 protein: CASSSTYEQYF; CDR3 DNA: TGTGCCAGCAGTTCTACCTACGAGCAGTACTTC
V gene: TRBV6-1; J gene: TRBJ2-5; clone size: .; D gene: .; CDR3 protein: CASSELGGGTVGRETQYF; CDR3 DNA: TGTGCCAGCAGTGAACTTGGAGGGGGCACGGTGGGTCGAGAGACCCAGTACTTC
V gene: TRBV19; J gene: TRBJ1-2; clone size: .; D gene: TRBD1; CDR3 protein: CASSRGQSQNYGYTF; CDR3 DNA: TGTGCCAGTAGTAGGGGACAGAGTCAAAACTATGGCTACACCTTC
V gene: TRBV18; J gene: TRBJ2-1; clone size: .; D gene: TRBD2; CDR3 protein: CASSPPRGSGAGIYSEQFF; CDR3 DNA: TGTGCCAGCTCACCACCTAGGGGTTCAGGAGCGGGAATCTATAGTGAGCAGTTCTTC
V gene: TRBV19; J gene: TRBJ2-2; clone size: .; D gene: TRBD2; CDR3 protein: CASSIEGLAVAGELFF; CDR3 DNA: TGTGCCAGTAGTATTGAGGGACTAGCTGTGGCCGGGGAGCTGTTTTTT
V gene: TRBV7-7; J gene: TRBJ2-2; clone size: .; D gene: .; CDR3 protein: CASSDTRTNTGELFF; CDR3 DNA: TGTGCCAGCAGCGACACTAGAACGAACACCGGGGAGCTGTTTTTT
V gene: TRBV11-2; J gene: TRBJ2-5; clone size: .; D gene: .; CDR3 protein: CASSFAIYQETQYF; CDR3 DNA: TGTGCCAGCAGCTTTGCGATCTACCAAGAGACCCAGTACTTC
V gene: TRBV21-1; J gene: TRBJ1-5; clone size: .; D gene: .; CDR3 protein: CASSKCGSNQPQHF; CDR3 DNA: TGTGCCAGCAGCAAATGCGGAAGCAATCAGCCCCAGCATTTT
V gene: TRBV7-2; J gene: TRBJ2-3; clone size: .; D gene: TRBD2; CDR3 protein: CASNPPGGGSTDTQYF; CDR3 DNA: TGTGCCAGCAACCCGCCTGGCGGGGGATCCACAGATACGCAGTATTTT